The clone carrying this T cell receptor beta chain was counted a few times. Its antigen is unidentified. One entry per CDR3 protein results from TCRdb running MiXCR on the reads. The sample records 750,000 to 900,000 distinct CDR3 sequences, under 35% being singletons. The entry originates in a study of T cell repertoires in cytomegalovirus infection. Study summary: CMV epitopes used comprised recently identified HLA-C-restricted ones and well-studied HLA-B-restricted ones. Matching HLA type, along with CMV infection, was indicated by public TCR beta signatures.

Study conclusions and caveats: Predominance within the ex vivo response was attributable to HLA-C-restricted CMV-specific TCR beta clonotypes. Identification of carriers of CMV plus the relevant HLA was performed using cumulative public TCR beta family frequency.

The sequencing here drew on cultured CD8+ T cells from PBMCs, taken from culture after CMV antigen stimulation. This TCR was recovered from a human donor in good health (CMV status not recorded). Some clones in this sample may be carry-over from other donors' samples.

The CDR3 bases are TGTGCCAGCAGCTTAGAAGGGGGCGGGGAGCTGTTTTTT. It translates to CASSLEGGGELFF. The chain has TRBV7-6 and TRBJ2-2; the D gene is possibly TRBD1 (6 bases). This CDR3 contains 13 residues. CDR1 and CDR2 from the germline V gene are SGHVS and FNYEAQ. V was trimmed by 1 base and J by 7 bases, leaving 7 bases between them. The full variable domain, completed using reference TRBV7-6 and TRBJ2-2, is GAGVSQSPRYKVTKRGQDVALRCDPISGHVSLYWYRQALGQGPEFLTYFNYEAQQDKSGLPNDRFSAERPEGSISTLTIQRTEQRDSAMYRCASSLEGGGELFFGEGSRLTVL.